The next 18 T cell receptor beta chains were all read from a single sample in a study of neurological immune-mediated disorders. The time point: longitudinal time-point 2. TCRdb recomputed calls from the 5' RACE reads with MiXCR, one row per CDR3 protein. The data hold over 55,000 distinct CDR3 sequences, with more than 9.5% observed a single time. Sequencing was carried out using PBMCs. All receptors derive from a man younger than 40 in good health.

This clonotype was seen at least ten times. The genes are TRBV20-1 and TRBJ2-3; D might be TRBD1 or TRBD2, each matching 5 bases. Trimming shortened V by 6 bases and J by 3 bases, and 16 bases separated the two germline ends. The CDR3 is 14 amino acids. Germline CDR1 and CDR2: DFQATT and SNEGSKA (reference sequence). CDR3 residues: CSARGPPGTDTQYF. CDR3 in DNA: TGCAGTGCCCGGGGACCCCCCGGGACAGATACGCAGTATTTT.

This rearrangement joins TRBV24-1 to TRBJ2-1; TRBD2 matches 7 bases. This CDR3 has 13 residues. Germline loops: CDR1 KGHDR, CDR2 SFDVKD. V lost 0 bases and J lost 8; bases outside the gene matches: 0. The CDR3 reads CATSDLSGDEQFF. Here the CDR3 DNA reads TGTGCCACCAGTGATTTGAGCGGGGATGAGCAGTTCTTC.

The rearrangement links TRBV18 to TRBJ1-4; D is perhaps TRBD1 (6 bases). Per the germline V gene, CDR1 is KGHSH and CDR2 is LQKENI. The CDR3 is 15 amino acids. The germline V and J ends were trimmed by 3 bases and 7 bases, with 15 bases remaining between them. The CDR3 DNA reads TGTGCCAGCTCACCTGGGACAACCACGACTGAAAAACTGTTTTTT. Its translation: CASSPGTTTTEKLFF.

This clonotype appeared many times. The CDR3 sequence: CASGGGRGEQFF. The CDR3 DNA reads as TGTGCCAGCGGCGGCGGGAGGGGTGAGCAGTTCTTC. This chain joins TRBV6-5 and TRBJ2-1, with TRBD2 identical over 9 bases. Germline CDR1 is MNHEY and CDR2 is SVGAGI. The CDR3 runs 12 residues. Trimming took 8 bases from V and 9 from J; bases not matched to a gene: 5.

The V call is TRBV24-1, the J call TRBJ2-1, with D tentatively TRBD2 (6 bases). V was clipped by 2 bases and J by 0 bases, with 10 bases between them. In germline, CDR1 is KGHDR, CDR2 SFDVKD. The CDR3 contains 16 residues. The CDR3 DNA reads TGTGCCACCAGTGATTATGGGGGGAGCTCCTACAATGAGCAGTTCTTC. Its protein product is CATSDYGGSSYNEQFF.

This clonotype was counted ten times or more. This chain connects TRBV20-1 to TRBJ2-1; no clear D gene. Germline assignment: CDR1 DFQATT and CDR2 SNEGSKA (reference sequence). This CDR3 region has 12 residues. The V end lost 0 bases, the J end lost 11 bases, and 11 bases lay between the germline ends. For the CDR3, the DNA is TGCAGTGCTAGAGATGTTCCGGCTAAGCAGTTCTTC. Protein sequence: CSARDVPAKQFF.

This clonotype was observed at least ten times. This chain uses TRBV12-3 or TRBV12-4 with TRBJ2-1, with 9 bases that match TRBD2. The CDR3 has 17 residues. The V and J ends lost 6 bases and 0 bases, in that order; junction bases with no gene match: 9. CDR3 sequence reads: CASRLHIAGDSYNEQFF. The CDR3, as DNA: TGTGCCAGCAGATTACACATAGCGGGAGACTCCTACAATGAGCAGTTCTTC.

The rearrangement links TRBV7-3 to TRBJ2-7, with D perhaps TRBD1 (5 bases). Deletions cut 5 bases from V and 2 bases from J, with 22 bases between. The CDR3 is made up of 17 amino acids. From germline, CDR1 is SGHTA and CDR2 FQGTGA. In DNA, the CDR3 is TGTGCCAGCAGCCCGAACTGGTGGACAAGCGACACCTACGAGCAGTACTTC. It is translated as CASSPNWWTSDTYEQYF.

Note on this clonotype: A much larger clonotype is one base distant, so this may be a read error. The chain joins TRBV10-3 to TRBJ2-3; D is perhaps TRBD2 (5 bases). The CDR3 has 12 amino acids. In germline, CDR1 is ENHRY, CDR2 SYGVKD. V lost 9 bases and J 5 bases, leaving 12 bases between the germline ends. The CDR3 region has the DNA TGTGCCATTAGGACTTCCATAGATACGCAGTATTTT. Protein: CAIRTSIDTQYF.

Many counts were recorded for this clonotype. The rearrangement links TRBV3-1 to TRBJ2-7; 9 bases fit TRBD1. V lost 3 bases, J lost 1 base, and 4 bases stayed unmatched. In germline, CDR1 is LGHDT, CDR2 YNNKEL (reference sequence). CDR3 length: 15 amino acids. CDR3 coding DNA: TGTGCCAGCAGCCAGAGGACAGGGGCATCCTACGAGCAGTACTTC. It specifies CASSQRTGASYEQYF.

This clonotype was picked up many times. The CDR3 loop reads CASSFSSGLGTLLDYGYTF. The CDR3 bases are TGTGCCAGCAGTTTTAGTTCCGGTTTAGGTACCCTTCTTGACTATGGCTACACCTTC. The rearrangement links TRBV28 to TRBJ1-2; D unclear. The CDR3 extends over 19 amino acids. V was trimmed by 3 bases and J by 3 bases, leaving 26 bases between them. The germline V gene has CDR1 MDHEN and CDR2 SYDVKM.

This clonotype came up many times. This rearrangement joins TRBV20-1 to TRBJ2-7; 10 nucleotides line up with TRBD2. The CDR3 consists of 15 residues. Germline-derived CDR1 and CDR2 are DFQATT and SNEGSKA (reference sequence). Losses at the gene ends were 5 bases for V and 5 bases for J; bases not matched to a gene: 12. The chain's CDR3 is CSAEPPSGRPHEQYF. DNA for the CDR3: TGCAGTGCTGAGCCCCCTAGCGGGAGACCCCACGAGCAGTACTTC.

In regard to this clonotype: An end of the junction does not agree with germline; a read error may underlie this. V and J are TRBV7-2 and TRBJ2-3; a possible D gene is TRBD2 (6 bases). The V gene's germline CDR1 is SGHTA and CDR2 FQGNSA. The CDR3 is 16 amino acids. DNA for the CDR3: TGTGCCAGCGAAAAGGGACTCCTGGTCGGCACAGATGCGCAGTATTTT. It codes for CASEKGLLVGTDAQYF.

The chain joins TRBV5-1 to TRBJ2-2, with D unclear. The CDR3 spans 12 residues. The V and J ends lost 0 bases and 6 bases respectively, with 3 bases between them. Germline V gives CDR1 SGHRS, CDR2 YFSETQ. The CDR3 nucleotides read TGCGCCAGCAGCTTGGTGTCCGGGGAGCTGTTTTTT. Translating gives CASSLVSGELFF.

This clonotype was seen repeatedly, ten times or more. The chain recombines TRBV5-1 with TRBJ1-1; no clear D. Trimming took 0 bases from V and 0 from J, leaving 6 bases between them. This CDR3 has 14 amino acids. Germline CDR1 SGHRS, CDR2 YFSETQ. In DNA, the CDR3 is TGCGCCAGCAGCTTGGGGCAGGTGAACACTGAAGCTTTCTTT. Protein product: CASSLGQVNTEAFF.

This clonotype came up many times. V usage is TRBV20-1 and J usage is TRBJ2-7, with D perhaps matching TRBD1 or TRBD2 (6 bases each). There are 15 residues in the CDR3. V was clipped by 3 bases and J by 3 bases, with 18 bases between them. The germline V gene encodes CDR1 DFQATT and CDR2 SNEGSKA (reference sequence). This chain's CDR3 is CSASETRGPIYEQYF. DNA of the CDR3: TGCAGTGCTAGTGAAACCCGGGGGCCTATCTACGAGCAGTACTTC.

This clonotype has at least ten counts. The rearrangement links TRBV30 to TRBJ1-2; 7 nucleotides agree with TRBD1. The V gene end was trimmed by 2 bases and the J gene end by 8 bases; junction bases not matched to a gene: 8. Germline values: CDR1 GTSNPN, CDR2 SVGIG (reference sequence). The CDR3 has 13 residues. CDR3 loop: CAWSLTGWDGYTF. In DNA form, the CDR3 reads TGTGCCTGGAGTCTGACAGGGTGGGACGGCTACACCTTC.

This clonotype appeared many times. The V gene is TRBV6-2 or TRBV6-3, the J gene TRBJ2-1; D gene unclear. This CDR3 is 13 amino acids long. Trimming stripped 6 bases from V and 10 bases from J, with 16 bases between. CDR1 is MNHEY, CDR2 SVGEGT, per germline. The chain's CDR3 is CASRQTSGYEQFF. CDR3 sequence (DNA): TGTGCCAGCAGGCAAACCTCTGGTTACGAGCAGTTCTTC.